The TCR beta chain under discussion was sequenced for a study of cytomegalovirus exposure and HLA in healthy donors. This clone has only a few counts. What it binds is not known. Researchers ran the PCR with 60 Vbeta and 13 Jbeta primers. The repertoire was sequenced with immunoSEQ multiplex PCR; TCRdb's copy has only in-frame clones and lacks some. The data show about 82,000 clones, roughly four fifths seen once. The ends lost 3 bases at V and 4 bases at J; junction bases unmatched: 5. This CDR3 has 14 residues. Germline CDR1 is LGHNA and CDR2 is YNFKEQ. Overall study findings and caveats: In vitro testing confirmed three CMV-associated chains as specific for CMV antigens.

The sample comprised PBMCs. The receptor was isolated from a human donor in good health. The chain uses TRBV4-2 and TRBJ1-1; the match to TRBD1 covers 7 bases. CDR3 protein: CASSQGPGGTEAFF. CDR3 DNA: TGTGCCAGCAGCCAGGGGCCAGGGGGCACTGAAGCTTTCTTT.